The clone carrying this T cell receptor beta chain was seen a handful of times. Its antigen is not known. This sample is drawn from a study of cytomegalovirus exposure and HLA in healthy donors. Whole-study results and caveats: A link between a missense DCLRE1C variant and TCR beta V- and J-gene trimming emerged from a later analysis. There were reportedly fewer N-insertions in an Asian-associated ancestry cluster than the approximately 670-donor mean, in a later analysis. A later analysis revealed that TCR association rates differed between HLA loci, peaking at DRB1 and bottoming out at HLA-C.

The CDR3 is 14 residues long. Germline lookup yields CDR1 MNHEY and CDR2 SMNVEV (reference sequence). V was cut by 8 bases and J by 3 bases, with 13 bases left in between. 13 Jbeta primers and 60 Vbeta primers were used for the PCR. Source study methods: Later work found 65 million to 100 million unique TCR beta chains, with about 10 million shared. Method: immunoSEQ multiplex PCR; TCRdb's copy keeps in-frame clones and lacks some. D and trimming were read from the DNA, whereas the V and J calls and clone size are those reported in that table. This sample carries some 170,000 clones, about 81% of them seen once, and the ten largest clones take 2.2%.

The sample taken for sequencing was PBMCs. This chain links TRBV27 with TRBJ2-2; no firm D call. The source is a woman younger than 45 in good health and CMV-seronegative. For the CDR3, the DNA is TGTGCCAGCCATAGCAGCTTGGACACCGGGGAGCTGTTTTTT. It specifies CASHSSLDTGELFF.